The TCR beta chain under discussion was sequenced for a study of CD8 T cells in ankylosing spondylitis listed by TCRdb under 2017. Study-wide context: The study profiled T cell receptor beta repertoires in healthy donors and ankylosing spondylitis patients to find disease-linked TCR variants. The whole study cohort included some 100 healthy donors and 25 or so ankylosing spondylitis patients. Peripheral blood was sampled, and synovial fluid was additionally collected from ankylosing spondylitis patients. Broader findings and caveats from the paper: A TCR beta motif made up of several highly homologous amino acid variants appeared to be characteristic of blood from ankylosing spondylitis patients. The disease-linked clones had a CD8+ phenotype and were found at relatively low frequencies in peripheral blood. According to the report, matched synovial fluid samples from ankylosing spondylitis patients were significantly enriched for the disease-linked clones. Some of the motif variants had been reported before in the synovial fluid and blood of reactive arthritis patients, a finding that suggests common disease-initiation mechanisms.

Concerning this clonotype itself: Its specific antigen is unknown. Given a much more abundant clone one base away, this may be a read error.

Instrument on record: Illumina HiSeq 2500. TCR beta libraries were prepared by quantitative 5'-RACE with molecular barcodes. In the authors' own workflow: A new computational method based on a probabilistic model of VDJ rearrangement was used to identify disease-linked TCR variants. TCRdb took the public reads, trimmed them with fastp at Q25, ran MiXCR for clone calling and kept in-frame beta chains. Every entry covers one CDR3 protein and lists the most common genes and DNA from its rows. These V and J calls derive from TCRdb rather than the authors' analysis. The sample data list approximately 250,000 distinct CDR3 sequences, and less than 9.5% of these were observed just once. Together, the top ten hold around 5.1% of the sample. CDR1 and CDR2, per the germline V gene (reference sequence), are DFQATT and SNEGSKA. From the cysteine up to the phenylalanine, the CDR3 has a length of 15 residues. CDR3 DNA is the only sequence kept; it has 45 bases, read in frame from the first base.

The rearrangement combines TRBV20-1 with TRBJ2-1; perhaps TRBD2 is the D gene, with 6 bases matching. The source is a female donor with ankylosing spondylitis or in good health (not recorded which). Sample: blood, either unsorted or a sorted T cell fraction (not recorded which). The CDR3 protein: CRAPSSRRARNEQFF. The DNA reads TGCAGGGCCCCCTCTAGCAGGAGGGCCAGGAATGAGCAGTTCTTC.